The 18 T cell receptor beta chains below all came from one sample that was sequenced in a study of CXCR3-negative and CXCR3-positive naive CD8 T cells. Preparation of TRB cDNA libraries relied on 5' RACE carrying UMI labels. Reprocessing the 5' RACE reads, TCRdb reports a single entry for every CDR3 protein and omits DNA. The table lists some 85,000 distinct CDR3 sequences. Findings of the study overall: Hydrophobicity was higher for TRB CDR3s found in CXCR3-positive naive cells than in CXCR3-negative naive cells.

These receptors have no identified antigens. The sequenced sample consisted of naive CXCR3+ CD8+ T cells from blood. The subset here: CD45RO-CCR7+CD27+CD95- naive CD8+ T cells expressing CXCR3 (TNR3+). The receptors were gathered from a human donor in good health. Some clones in this sample may be carry-over from other donors' samples.

The chain employs TRBV5-5 and TRBJ2-2; TCRdb proposes TRBD1, but this gene call is untestable without DNA. Looked up from germline, CDR1 is SGHKS and CDR2 is YYEKEE (reference sequence). The length of the CDR3 is 17 residues. The CDR3 sequence: CASSLQPGTVNTGELFF. Together with reference TRBV5-5 and TRBJ2-2, the CDR3 gives the full variable domain: DAGVTQSPTHLIKTRGQQVTLRCSPISGHKSVSWYQQVLGQGPQFIFQYYEKEERGRGNFPDRFSARQFPNYSSELNVNALLLGDSALYLCASSLQPGTVNTGELFFGEGSRLTVL.

The chain couples TRBV6-6 to TRBJ1-5; checking the TCRdb D call of TRBD1 is not possible without DNA. There are 13 residues in the CDR3. In germline, CDR1 is MNHNY, CDR2 SVGAGI (reference sequence). CDR3: CASSLSWGQPQHF.

The rearrangement uses TRBV12-3 or TRBV12-4 and TRBJ2-1; TCRdb reports TRBD2, a call that lacks DNA to check it against. This CDR3 is 16 amino acids long. This CDR3 reads CASSLSGGGPYNEQFF.

This chain links TRBV5-4 with TRBJ2-1. The CDR3 extends over 13 amino acids. Germline-derived CDR1 and CDR2 are SGHNT and YYREEE (reference sequence). The CDR3 loop reads CASSLGNYNEQFF.

This chain uses TRBV28 with TRBJ2-7. Germline CDR1 is MDHEN and CDR2 is SYDVKM. There are 13 residues in the CDR3. CDR3 sequence: CASSLHGADEQYF.

This chain uses TRBV9 with TRBJ2-2. Germline assignment: CDR1 SGDLS and CDR2 YYNGEE. The CDR3 is 12 amino acids. This CDR3 is CASSVYTGELFF.

Here the CDR3 reads CASRLTRDRRNQPQHF. V and J are TRBV28 and TRBJ1-5; TCRdb picks TRBD1, but there is no DNA to check that call. The CDR3 consists of 16 residues. Germline-derived CDR1 and CDR2 are MDHEN and SYDVKM.

The chain links TRBV7-3 to TRBJ2-2; TCRdb's assignment of TRBD2 cannot be checked, as there is no DNA. Per germline, CDR1 SGHTA and CDR2 FQGTGA. CDR3 length equals 14 residues. CDR3 sequence: CASSLAWNTGELFF. Based on the CDR3 plus reference TRBV7-3 and TRBJ2-2, the full variable domain is GAGVSQTPSNKVTEKGKYVELRCDPISGHTALYWYRQSLGQGPEFLIYFQGTGAADDSGLPNDRFFAVRPEGSVSTLKIQRTERGDSAVYLCASSLAWNTGELFFGEGSRLTVL.

The genes are TRBV20-1 and TRBJ2-7. The CDR3 is made up of 15 amino acids. From germline, CDR1 is DFQATT and CDR2 SNEGSKA (reference sequence). This CDR3 is CSARDYERSPYEQYF.

The V gene is TRBV4-1, the J gene TRBJ2-1; TCRdb lists TRBD2, though no DNA is available to test this call. Looked up from germline, CDR1 is MGHRA and CDR2 is YSYEKL. CDR3 length: 14 amino acids. CDR3 sequence reads: CASSQETGTSGRAF.

This chain joins TRBV5-5 and TRBJ1-6; TCRdb picks TRBD1, but there is no DNA to check that call. The germline gives CDR1 SGHKS, CDR2 YYEKEE (reference sequence). This CDR3 comprises 16 residues. CDR3 region: CASTWAWGPDNSPLHF.

The rearrangement joins TRBV3-1 to TRBJ2-7; there is no DNA to check the TCRdb D call of TRBD1. This CDR3 has 14 amino acids. CDR1 LGHDT and CDR2 YNNKEL come from the germline V gene (reference sequence). The CDR3 spells CASTHGQGDYEQYF.

The V gene is TRBV4-2, the J gene TRBJ2-1; as DNA is missing, the TRBD2 call by TCRdb cannot be tested. This CDR3 spans 15 amino acids. Germline values: CDR1 LGHNA, CDR2 YNFKEQ. The CDR3 sequence: CASSQVVEGGNEQFF.

V usage is TRBV4-3 and J usage is TRBJ2-1; with no DNA, the TCRdb D assignment of TRBD2 cannot be verified. CDR3 size: 16 residues. From germline, CDR1 is LGHNA and CDR2 YSLEER. The CDR3: CASSQVLAGGYDEQFF.

This chain connects TRBV7-9 to TRBJ2-7; TCRdb returns TRBD1, unconfirmable since there is no DNA. Per germline, CDR1 SEHNR and CDR2 FQNEAQ (reference sequence). CDR3 size: 15 residues. This chain's CDR3 is CASAAGGANSYEQYF.

This chain joins TRBV27 and TRBJ2-4; TCRdb names TRBD1, which stays unverified in the absence of DNA. Germline V gene lookup returns CDR1 MNHEY and CDR2 SMNVEV (reference sequence). The length of the CDR3 is 15 residues. The CDR3: CASSPLTGAGGIQCF.

The gene calls are TRBV6-6 and TRBJ1-1. There are 13 residues in the CDR3. CDR1 and CDR2 from the germline V gene are MNHNY and SVGAGI (reference sequence). The CDR3 spells CASSYDADPEAFF.

This chain links TRBV19 with TRBJ2-1; TCRdb selects TRBD1, and the lack of DNA leaves this call unchecked. Per the germline V gene, CDR1 is LNHDA and CDR2 is SQIVND (reference sequence). There are 12 residues in the CDR3. The CDR3 is CASRTGFNEQFF.